This entry lists 30 T cell receptor beta chains sequenced from one sample in a study of T cell responses to AZD1222 COVID-19 vaccine. Repertoires were generated with immunoSEQ multiplex PCR, while TCRdb's copy carries only in-frame clones and drops some. The repertoire holds about 110,000 clones, with about nine tenths as singletons. Here the sequenced sample was peripheral blood, taken on day 0 of AZD1222 vaccination. The receptors were gathered from an adult in good health.

V is TRBV2 and J is TRBJ2-1; D may match TRBD1 or TRBD2 (5 bases each). The CDR3 length is 14 residues. V dropped 8 bases and J dropped 2 bases, with 13 bases sitting between them. The germline CDR1 and CDR2 sequences are SNHLY and FYNNEI. The CDR3: CASGRDSAYNEQFF. As DNA, the CDR3 is TGTGCCAGCGGGAGAGACAGCGCCTACAATGAGCAGTTCTTC.

V is TRBV5-1 and J is TRBJ1-1; 12 bases match TRBD1. Germline CDR1 SGHRS, CDR2 YFSETQ. After removal of 4 bases from V and 5 bases from J, the junction contained 9 bases not matched to a gene. The CDR3 loop spans 16 amino acids. The CDR3 is CASSPRDRGRMTEAFF. DNA of the CDR3: TGCGCCAGCAGCCCCCGGGACAGGGGGCGGATGACTGAAGCTTTCTTT.

This sequence joins TRBV9 and TRBJ2-7, with 9 bases identical to TRBD1. The CDR3 consists of 15 residues. V was pared by 3 bases and J by 5 bases, with 9 bases of the junction left unmatched. Germline V gene data show CDR1 as SGDLS and CDR2 as YYNGEE. The CDR3 DNA sequence: TGTGCCAGCAGCGCGAGACAGGGGGGTGGCAACGAGCAGTACTTC. It is translated as CASSARQGGGNEQYF.

V and J are TRBV28 and TRBJ1-4; 9 bases map to TRBD1. Trimming took 6 bases from V and 9 from J; bases not matched to a gene: 14. CDR1 is MDHEN, CDR2 SYDVKM, per germline. The CDR3 is 16 residues long. Here the CDR3 reads CASRKLPGQGMKKLFF. Written as DNA, the CDR3 is TGTGCCAGCAGGAAACTTCCGGGACAGGGAATGAAAAAACTGTTTTTT.

Worth noting for this clone: Other nucleotide sequences in the sample specify the same CDR3. V gene TRBV18 combines with J gene TRBJ1-5; TRBD1 matches 7 bases. CDR3 size: 14 residues. The germline V gene encodes CDR1 KGHSH and CDR2 LQKENI. The junction had 1 base not matched to a gene; V was cut back by 3 bases and J by 2 bases. Here the CDR3 DNA reads TGTGCCAGCTCACCCGGGACAGGCAATCAGCCCCAGCATTTT. Protein product: CASSPGTGNQPQHF. Full variable domain (missing parts from reference TRBV18 and TRBJ1-5): NAGVMQNPRHLVRRRGQEARLRCSPMKGHSHVYWYRQLPEEGLKFMVYLQKENIIDESGMPKERFSAEFPKEGPSILRIQQVVRGDSAAYFCASSPGTGNQPQHFGDGTRLSIL.

V and J are TRBV2 and TRBJ2-2; D is unclear. V gave up 4 bases and J gave up 3 bases, with 6 bases separating them. Germline CDR1 SNHLY, CDR2 FYNNEI. CDR3 size: 13 residues. This CDR3 reads CASSARDTGELFF. Written as DNA, the CDR3 is TGTGCCAGCAGTGCCCGAGACACCGGGGAGCTGTTTTTT.

The chain recombines TRBV11-2 with TRBJ1-4, with 7 bases that match TRBD1. Germline assignment: CDR1 SGHAT and CDR2 FQNNGV. This CDR3 comprises 15 residues. The trim removed 4 bases at V and 4 bases at J, leaving 6 bases unmatched. The CDR3 loop reads CASSSGTADNEKLFF. The CDR3 DNA is TGTGCCAGCAGCTCCGGGACAGCCGATAATGAAAAACTGTTTTTT.

This sequence joins TRBV30 and TRBJ1-5; D is possibly TRBD1 (6 bases). V shed 2 bases and J shed 7 bases, with 9 bases lying between them. Per germline, CDR1 GTSNPN and CDR2 SVGIG (reference sequence). The CDR3 length is 12 residues. In DNA form, the CDR3 reads TGTGCCTGGAGTCCACAGGGCCAGCCCCAGCATTTT. Residues: CAWSPQGQPQHF.

J is TRBJ2-7 and V is TRBV2, with TRBD2 matching over 7 bases. The trim removed 10 bases at V and 5 bases at J, leaving 8 bases unmatched. The CDR3 contains 12 residues. Germline V lookup: CDR1 SNHLY, CDR2 FYNNEI. The CDR3 protein is CATYLGRDEQYF. CDR3 bases: TGTGCCACTTATCTGGGGAGGGACGAGCAGTACTTC.

The chain combines TRBV4-2 with TRBJ1-2, with TRBD1 matching 8 bases. The CDR3 is 13 residues long. Germline V gene sequence: CDR1 LGHNA, CDR2 YNFKEQ. V shed 4 bases, J shed 6 bases, and the junction held 4 bases outside the gene matches. CDR3 bases: TGTGCCAGCAGCCCGGACAGGGTTAATGGCTACACCTTC. It yields the protein CASSPDRVNGYTF.

The chain combines TRBV3-1 (or the pseudogene TRBV3-2) with TRBJ1-4; no clear D gene. CDR3 size: 18 residues. The germline gives CDR1 LGHDT, CDR2 YNNKEL (reference sequence). Trimming shortened V by 0 bases and J by 8 bases, and 22 bases separated the two germline ends. The CDR3 reads CASSQDAGVGGLKEKLFF. In DNA, the CDR3 is TGTGCCAGCAGCCAAGACGCGGGAGTGGGCGGTTTAAAGGAAAAACTGTTTTTT.

This chain connects TRBV4-2 to TRBJ2-5; the D gene is possibly TRBD2 (7 bases). CDR3 length: 17 amino acids. Trimming shortened V by 4 bases and J by 4 bases, and 22 bases separated the two germline ends. Germline assignment: CDR1 LGHNA and CDR2 YNFKEQ. CDR3: CASSPFGGGPRGETQYF. In nucleotides, the CDR3 is TGTGCCAGCAGCCCTTTTGGGGGGGGGCCTCGCGGAGAGACCCAGTACTTC.

The rearrangement links TRBV3-1 (or the pseudogene TRBV3-2) to TRBJ1-2, with TRBD1 as a possible D gene (5 bases). This CDR3 comprises 13 residues. The V end was cut by 6 bases, the J end by 7 bases, with 15 bases between. Germline V gene sequence: CDR1 LGHDT, CDR2 YNNKEL (reference sequence). As DNA, the CDR3 is TGTGCCAGCAGGCCCGGAGGGACCGCTGGCTACACCTTC. Residues: CASRPGGTAGYTF.

The count of this clone is one. The genes are TRBV19 and TRBJ1-1; 7 bases map to TRBD1. CDR1 is LNHDA and CDR2 is SQIVND in the germline V gene (reference sequence). V lost 3 bases to trimming and J lost 1 base; unmatched junction nucleotides: 17. This CDR3 has 19 amino acids. The CDR3 loop reads CASSMLGQSFFGGNTEAFF. The CDR3 bases are TGTGCCAGTAGTATGTTGGGACAGTCTTTTTTTGGGGGGAACACTGAAGCTTTCTTT.

This clone has only a few counts. V gene TRBV11-2 combines with J gene TRBJ1-1; D remains ambiguous. V lost 1 base, J lost 8 bases, and 11 bases lay in between. The CDR3 spans 13 residues. Germline loops: CDR1 SGHAT, CDR2 FQNNGV. The CDR3 here is CASSLVIRGEAFF. CDR3 nucleotide sequence: TGTGCCAGCAGCTTAGTCATTCGAGGGGAAGCTTTCTTT.

CDR3 sequence: CAWSPDTDYGYTF. Here the CDR3 DNA reads TGTGCCTGGAGCCCAGACACGGACTATGGCTACACCTTC. V and J are TRBV30 and TRBJ1-2; D remains ambiguous. CDR3 length: 13 amino acids. The germline V gene encodes CDR1 GTSNPN and CDR2 SVGIG (reference sequence). V gave up 3 bases and J gave up 3 bases, with 11 bases separating them.

The chain uses TRBV19 and TRBJ2-3; TRBD1 is a possible D gene (6 bases). The CDR3 sequence is 16 residues long. The germline V gene encodes CDR1 LNHDA and CDR2 SQIVND (reference sequence). V was trimmed by 1 base and J by 2 bases, leaving 13 bases between them. The CDR3 DNA reads TGTGCCAGTAGTATAGGCGGTACAGGGAACACAGATACGCAGTATTTT. Protein: CASSIGGTGNTDTQYF.

This chain joins TRBV3-1 (or the pseudogene TRBV3-2) and TRBJ1-5, with D maybe TRBD1 (6 bases). The CDR3 has 15 residues. Per the germline V gene, CDR1 is LGHDT and CDR2 is YNNKEL (reference sequence). The V gene lost 3 bases and the J gene lost 6 bases, with 15 bases spanning the gap. The CDR3 loop is CASSQRGGRSQPQHF. The CDR3 DNA sequence: TGTGCCAGCAGCCAGAGGGGGGGGCGCAGTCAGCCCCAGCATTTT.

The chain has TRBV5-4 and TRBJ1-1; unclear D gene. V shed 4 bases and J shed 1 base, with 14 bases lying between them. Germline V gene data show CDR1 as SGHNT and CDR2 as YYREEE (reference sequence). This CDR3 region has 15 residues. CDR3 sequence: CASSPAGRENTEAFF. CDR3 DNA: TGTGCCAGCAGCCCGGCCGGACGGGAGAACACTGAAGCTTTCTTT.

The V gene is TRBV6-5, the J gene TRBJ2-7; 7 nucleotides line up with TRBD1. CDR1 is MNHEY and CDR2 is SVGAGI in the germline V gene. The CDR3 runs 15 residues. With V trimmed by 6 bases and J by 0 bases, 8 bases remained unmatched. The CDR3 loop reads CASSVTGPSSYEQYF. The CDR3, as DNA: TGTGCCAGCAGCGTGACAGGGCCCAGCTCCTACGAGCAGTACTTC.

The rearrangement uses TRBV20-1 and TRBJ1-2; unclear D gene. This CDR3 is built from 12 residues. Trimming took off 3 bases at V and 10 bases at J, with 15 bases between the two ends. Germline-derived CDR1 and CDR2 are DFQATT and SNEGSKA (reference sequence). The CDR3 DNA reads as TGCAGTGCTAGTATCCCGGGTCGGGACTACACCTTC. Translation gives CSASIPGRDYTF.

The V and J genes are TRBV10-3 and TRBJ1-1; D remains unclear. V gave up 4 bases and J gave up 4 bases, with 13 bases separating them. The V gene's germline CDR1 is ENHRY and CDR2 SYGVKD. CDR3 length equals 14 residues. The CDR3 sequence is CAISVKRDGTEAFF. The CDR3 DNA reads as TGTGCCATCAGTGTTAAGAGGGATGGCACTGAAGCTTTCTTT.

The chain uses TRBV5-1 and TRBJ1-1; D not resolved. CDR3 length: 14 amino acids. Trimming shortened V by 1 base and J by 5 bases, and 12 bases separated the two germline ends. Germline V lookup: CDR1 SGHRS, CDR2 YFSETQ. In DNA form, the CDR3 reads TGCGCCAGCAGCTTGAGTGCCCTAGGAACTGAAGCTTTCTTT. Protein: CASSLSALGTEAFF.

In its sample, this clone was seen once. This sequence joins TRBV28 and TRBJ1-1, with 7 bases that match TRBD1. The germline V gene has CDR1 MDHEN and CDR2 SYDVKM. This CDR3 has 14 residues. Trimming removed 5 bases from V and 3 bases from J; junction bases left unmatched: 6. The CDR3 spells CASSGGQRHTEAFF. The CDR3 DNA is TGTGCCAGCAGTGGGGGACAGAGACACACTGAAGCTTTCTTT.

This CDR3 is CASNLEVSPLHF. DNA for the CDR3: TGTGCCAGCAACCTCGAGGTTTCACCCCTCCACTTT. The rearrangement uses TRBV2 and TRBJ1-6; D is uncertain. Trimming took 7 bases from V and 9 from J, leaving 10 bases between them. The germline CDR1 and CDR2 sequences are SNHLY and FYNNEI. This CDR3 spans 12 amino acids. Drawing the rest from reference TRBV2 and TRBJ1-6, the complete variable domain is EPEVTQTPSHQVTQMGQEVILRCVPISNHLYFYWYRQILGQKVEFLVSFYNNEISEKSEIFDDQFSVERPDGSNFTLKIRSTKLEDSAMYFCASNLEVSPLHFGNGTRLTVT.

The chain joins TRBV30 to TRBJ2-2; no clear D gene. There are 13 residues in the CDR3. Germline V lookup: CDR1 GTSNPN, CDR2 SVGIG (reference sequence). V lost 2 bases to trimming and J lost 4 bases, with 8 bases between them. CDR3 nucleotide sequence: TGTGCCTGGAGTCCGGACGGCACCGGGGAGCTGTTTTTT. It is translated as CAWSPDGTGELFF. Together with reference TRBV30 and TRBJ2-2, the CDR3 gives the full variable domain: SQTIHQWPATLVQPVGSPLSLECTVEGTSNPNLYWYRQAAGRGLQLLFYSVGIGQISSEVPQNLSASRPQDRQFILSSKKLLLSDSGFYLCAWSPDGTGELFFGEGSRLTVL.

The chain uses TRBV30 and TRBJ1-1, with a possible D match to TRBD1 (5 bases). Germline V gives CDR1 GTSNPN, CDR2 SVGIG (reference sequence). Trimming removed 4 bases from V and 4 bases from J, with 16 bases in between. The CDR3 is 14 amino acids. This CDR3 reads CAWTATVRGTEAFF. As DNA, the CDR3 is TGTGCCTGGACCGCGACAGTCCGGGGCACTGAAGCTTTCTTT.

The chain couples TRBV29-1 to TRBJ1-1; D gene uncertain. Germline loops: CDR1 SQVTM, CDR2 ANQGSEA. V lost 3 bases, J lost 1 base, and 12 bases lay in between. This CDR3 is built from 14 residues. The CDR3 DNA reads TGCAGCGTTGACCTGGGCGGGGAGAACACTGAAGCTTTCTTT. Its protein is CSVDLGGENTEAFF. The variable domain in full, with the rest retrieved from reference TRBV29-1 and TRBJ1-1, is SAVISQKPSRDICQRGTSLTIQCQVDSQVTMMFWYRQQPGQSLTLIATANQGSEATYESGFVIDKFPISRPNLTFSTLTVSNMSPEDSSIYLCSVDLGGENTEAFFGQGTRLTVV.

V and J are TRBV19 and TRBJ2-7; tentatively, D is TRBD2 (6 bases). V lost 2 bases and J 7 bases, leaving 18 bases between the germline ends. The length of the CDR3 is 15 residues. Germline CDR1 is LNHDA and CDR2 is SQIVND (reference sequence). The chain's CDR3 is CASSITQGGAKEQYF. Here the CDR3 DNA reads TGTGCCAGTAGTATAACGCAGGGAGGTGCGAAGGAGCAGTACTTC. Complete variable domain (other parts from reference TRBV19 and TRBJ2-7): DGGITQSPKYLFRKEGQNVTLSCEQNLNHDAMYWYRQDPGQGLRLIYYSQIVNDFQKGDIAEGYSVSREKKESFPLTVTSAQKNPTAFYLCASSITQGGAKEQYFGPGTRLTVT.

This sequence joins TRBV6-5 and TRBJ1-3; D unclear. The V gene lost 6 bases and the J gene lost 0 bases, with 9 bases spanning the gap. Looked up from germline, CDR1 is MNHEY and CDR2 is SVGAGI. CDR3 size: 14 residues. The CDR3 DNA sequence: TGTGCCAGCAGGGACGTATTCTCTGGAAACACCATATATTTT. This sequence encodes CASRDVFSGNTIYF.